This entry lists 28 T cell receptor beta chains sequenced from one sample in a study of T cell repertoires in cytomegalovirus infection. TCRdb ran MiXCR on the reads and lists one entry per CDR3 protein. The sample consists of hundreds of thousands of distinct CDR3 sequences, approximately 32% of them appearing once. Antigens for these TCRs are unknown. This sample comprised cultured CD8+ T cells from PBMCs, obtained from culture after CMV antigen stimulation. The origin of the receptors is a human donor in good health (CMV status not recorded). Some clones in this sample may be carry-over from other donors' samples.

This clonotype was counted between two and nine times. V usage is TRBV7-9 and J usage is TRBJ2-7; 7 bases match TRBD2. This CDR3 has 15 residues. The V and J ends lost 2 bases and 4 bases, in that order; junction bases with no gene match: 8. The germline V gene has CDR1 SEHNR and CDR2 FQNEAQ (reference sequence). CDR3: CASSLQTGGDYEQYV. The CDR3 DNA reads TGTGCCAGCAGCTTACAAACGGGGGGAGATTACGAGCAGTACGTC.

The rearrangement joins TRBV25-1 to TRBJ2-5; TRBD2 is a possible D gene (5 bases). CDR1 MGHDK and CDR2 SYGVNS come from the germline V gene. The CDR3 runs 15 residues. V was shortened by 6 bases and J by 7 bases, with 21 bases between the two germline ends. The CDR3 reads CASSGKGWAHGTQYF. In DNA, the CDR3 is TGTGCCAGCAGCGGGAAAGGTTGGGCCCATGGGACCCAGTACTTC.

The gene calls are TRBV19 and TRBJ1-5, with no clear D. From germline, CDR1 is LNHDA and CDR2 SQIVND (reference sequence). The CDR3 has 15 amino acids. The V and J ends lost 3 bases and 6 bases respectively, with 15 bases between them. In DNA, the CDR3 is TGTGCCAGTAGTATCGGAGGAGGAAGTAGTCAGCCCCAGCATTTT. It encodes CASSIGGGSSQPQHF.

This clonotype was recorded many times. V and J are TRBV27 and TRBJ1-1; D not certain. The germline V gene has CDR1 MNHEY and CDR2 SMNVEV (reference sequence). This CDR3 has 14 residues. Deletions cut 3 bases from V and 2 bases from J, with 10 bases between. The DNA for the CDR3 is TGTGCCAGCAGTTTCGGATCTGGTAACACTGAAGCTTTCTTT. Translated: CASSFGSGNTEAFF.

The chain recombines TRBV28 with TRBJ2-3, with D possibly matching TRBD1 (5 bases). Germline V lookup: CDR1 MDHEN, CDR2 SYDVKM. Trimming took off 0 bases at V and 2 bases at J, with 12 bases between the two ends. The CDR3 consists of 16 residues. The CDR3 bases are TGTGCCAGCAGTTTATGGGTCTTGGGGCCCACAGATACGCAGTATTTT. Protein sequence: CASSLWVLGPTDTQYF.

The rearrangement links TRBV27 to TRBJ1-2; possible D gene TRBD1, 6 bases. The germline gives CDR1 MNHEY, CDR2 SMNVEV (reference sequence). V lost 0 bases and J 4 bases, leaving 15 bases between the germline ends. The CDR3 covers 16 residues. The CDR3 nucleotides are TGTGCCAGCAGTTTATCGGGGGGGGGCAGGATCTATGGCTACACCTTC. Protein sequence: CASSLSGGGRIYGYTF.

The chain carries TRBV12-3 or TRBV12-4 and TRBJ1-6; D unresolved. The CDR3 covers 14 residues. V shed 2 bases and J shed 7 bases, with 9 bases lying between them. The CDR3 here is CASSLKGLNSPLHF. The DNA of the CDR3 is TGTGCCAGCAGTTTAAAAGGGCTCAATTCACCCCTCCACTTT.

This chain connects TRBV2 to TRBJ2-7; no reliable D call. The CDR3 is made up of 12 amino acids. The V gene's germline CDR1 is SNHLY and CDR2 FYNNEI. The V end lost 3 bases, the J end lost 3 bases, and 6 bases lay between the germline ends. The CDR3 DNA follows: TGTGCCAGCAGTGATTCCCTCTACGAGCAGTACTTC. This codes for CASSDSLYEQYF.

The rearrangement uses TRBV13 and TRBJ2-1; the match to TRBD1 covers 11 bases. The CDR3 loop spans 15 amino acids. V lost 4 bases and J lost 6; bases outside the gene matches: 5. CDR1 is PRHDT and CDR2 is FYEKMQ in the germline V gene (reference sequence). The CDR3 loop is CASSSGQGAPNEQFF. CDR3 DNA: TGTGCCAGCAGCTCCGGACAGGGGGCCCCCAATGAGCAGTTCTTC.

This clonotype has only a few counts. The rearrangement links TRBV11-2 to TRBJ2-6; no clear D gene. There are 18 residues in the CDR3. V lost 1 base to trimming and J lost 0 bases, with 13 bases between them. CDR1 and CDR2 (germline): SGHAT, FQNNGV. CDR3 in DNA: TGTGCCAGCAGCTTAGGGTGGAAAACTTACTCTGGGGCCAACGTCCTGACTTTC. Amino acids: CASSLGWKTYSGANVLTF.

V usage is TRBV20-1 and J usage is TRBJ2-7; D not resolved. There are 16 residues in the CDR3. V was cut by 0 bases and J by 0 bases, with 15 bases left in between. The germline V gene has CDR1 DFQATT and CDR2 SNEGSKA (reference sequence). The CDR3 here is CSARESSQFSSYEQYV. DNA of the CDR3: TGCAGTGCTAGAGAATCTTCACAGTTTAGCTCCTACGAGCAGTACGTC.

This chain links TRBV9 with TRBJ2-7; D is ambiguous. The V gene lost 0 bases and the J gene lost 2 bases, with 18 bases spanning the gap. From germline, CDR1 is SGDLS and CDR2 YYNGEE. CDR3 length: 17 residues. The CDR3 is CASSVATWGEKPYEQYF. CDR3 DNA sequence: TGTGCCAGCAGCGTAGCTACTTGGGGTGAGAAGCCCTACGAGCAGTACTTC.

The chain combines TRBV28 with TRBJ2-3, with 7 bases matching TRBD2. The CDR3 runs to 14 residues. Germline V lookup: CDR1 MDHEN, CDR2 SYDVKM. The ends lost 5 bases at V and 3 bases at J; junction bases unmatched: 5. The CDR3 DNA is TGTGCCAGCAGTCGGGGAGGGGAGACAGATACGCAGTATTTT. Translating it yields CASSRGGETDTQYF.

This clonotype was observed a few times. The chain uses TRBV7-9 and TRBJ1-2; TRBD1 matches 8 bases. V gave up 6 bases and J gave up 5 bases; unmatched junction bases: 8. The germline gives CDR1 SEHNR, CDR2 FQNEAQ (reference sequence). The CDR3 totals 14 residues. CDR3 amino acids: CASSLQGDRYGYTF. In DNA, the CDR3 is TGTGCCAGCAGTTTACAGGGGGATAGGTATGGCTACACCTTC.

The sample holds a few counts of this clonotype. The chain combines TRBV7-9 with TRBJ1-5; no definite D call. Trimming left V 5 bases short and J 7 bases short, with 9 bases between. This CDR3 has 12 residues. Germline V gives CDR1 SEHNR, CDR2 FQNEAQ (reference sequence). CDR3: CASSDGFQPQHF. DNA of the CDR3: TGTGCCAGCAGCGATGGTTTCCAGCCCCAGCATTTT.

This clonotype was picked up many times. The chain employs TRBV2 and TRBJ1-4; perhaps TRBD1 as D (5 bases). In germline, CDR1 is SNHLY, CDR2 FYNNEI. The V gene lost 4 bases and the J gene lost 0 bases, with 6 bases spanning the gap. The CDR3 spans 14 residues. The DNA for the CDR3 is TGTGCCAGCAGTGCAGGGTCAACTAATGAAAAACTGTTTTTT. It yields the protein CASSAGSTNEKLFF.

This clonotype was seen more than once but under ten times. Given a much more abundant clone one base away, this may be a read error. J is TRBJ1-1 and V is TRBV6-6; no definite D call. CDR1 MNHNY and CDR2 SVGAGI come from the germline V gene (reference sequence). V was pared by 2 bases and J by 3 bases, with 7 bases between. The CDR3 runs 13 residues. In nucleotides, the CDR3 is TGTGCCAGCAGTTACGGGGAGGACACTGAAGCTTTCTTT. Translation: CASSYGEDTEAFF.

This clonotype was recorded a few times. The chain recombines TRBV4-1 with TRBJ1-1, with a tentative D call TRBD1 (5 bases). CDR1 is MGHRA, CDR2 YSYEKL, per germline. Trimming removed 0 bases at V and 7 bases at J, with 12 bases between. This CDR3 has 14 amino acids. The DNA for the CDR3 is TGCGCCAGCAGCCAAGAGGGGGTTAAGGGTGAAGCTTTCTTT. This sequence encodes CASSQEGVKGEAFF.

The chain combines TRBV6-8 with TRBJ2-7; no reliable D call. This CDR3 has 13 residues. V dropped 5 bases and J dropped 2 bases, with 10 bases sitting between them. Germline V gene data show CDR1 as MNHGY and CDR2 as SAAAGT. The CDR3 loop is CASSTGGTYEQYV. CDR3 coding DNA: TGTGCCAGCAGTACGGGCGGAACCTACGAGCAGTACGTC.

This clonotype was seen only a few times. The chain carries TRBV25-1 and TRBJ2-7; TRBD1 aligns across 10 bases. The V and J ends lost 6 bases and 4 bases, in that order; junction bases with no gene match: 12. From germline, CDR1 is MGHDK and CDR2 SYGVNS. This CDR3 contains 16 residues. The CDR3 here is CASSLRYRDRGYEQYF. The CDR3 DNA reads as TGTGCCAGCAGCCTTCGTTACCGGGACAGGGGTTACGAGCAGTACTTC.

This clonotype occurred a few times. The chain's CDR3 is CASSLAREYTEAFF. The CDR3 DNA follows: TGTGCCAGCAGTTTAGCCAGGGAGTACACTGAAGCTTTCTTT. The rearrangement links TRBV27 to TRBJ1-1; tentative D call: TRBD1 (5 bases). Germline CDR1 is MNHEY and CDR2 is SMNVEV (reference sequence). V lost 2 bases and J lost 3, with 10 bases in between. The length of the CDR3 is 14 residues.

The genes are TRBV7-9 and TRBJ1-2; D might be TRBD1 (5 bases). The CDR3 has 17 amino acids. The ends were cut back, 5 bases at V and 1 base at J, with 20 bases in the middle. Germline values: CDR1 SEHNR, CDR2 FQNEAQ (reference sequence). CDR3 coding DNA: TGTGCCAGCAGCGATACCGACAGCTTTGATCTTAACTATGGCTACACCTTC. Its translation is CASSDTDSFDLNYGYTF. Filled out from reference TRBV7-9 and TRBJ1-2, the complete variable domain reads DTGVSQNPRHKITKRGQNVTFRCDPISEHNRLYWYRQTLGQGPEFLTYFQNEAQLEKSRLLSDRFSAERPKGSFSTLEIQRTEQGDSAMYLCASSDTDSFDLNYGYTFGSGTRLTVV.

This clonotype was found once. The rearrangement links TRBV6-5 to TRBJ1-2, with unresolved D. CDR1 and CDR2 (germline): MNHEY, SVGAGI. Trimming left V 5 bases short and J 1 base short, with 14 bases between. This CDR3 contains 15 residues. The DNA of the CDR3 is TGTGCCAGCAGTGATGTTCCGGGCAGTAACTATGGCTACACCTTC. Its protein product is CASSDVPGSNYGYTF.

This clonotype appeared many times. The chain uses TRBV7-8 and TRBJ1-5; the D gene is possibly TRBD1 (6 bases). The CDR3 consists of 16 residues. The V and J ends lost 3 bases and 0 bases respectively, with 12 bases between them. Per the germline V gene, CDR1 is SGHVS and CDR2 is FQNEAQ. CDR3 in DNA: TGTGCCAGCAGCTTGCAACAGGGCTATAGCAATCAGCCCCAGCATTTT. Translation: CASSLQQGYSNQPQHF.

This clonotype was seen more than once but under ten times. The gene calls are TRBV27 and TRBJ2-5; 12 bases are a match to TRBD2. The CDR3 contains 17 residues. V dropped 0 bases and J dropped 4; count of bases not matched to a gene: 6. CDR1 is MNHEY, CDR2 SMNVEV, per germline (reference sequence). The CDR3 DNA reads as TGTGCCAGCAGTTTATCGTCTAGCGGGGGGGCCGGAGAGACCCAGTACTTC. Translating it yields CASSLSSSGGAGETQYF.

The sample holds many counts of this clonotype. The chain carries TRBV6-1 and TRBJ1-4; D unresolved. The CDR3 spans 14 residues. Germline V gene data show CDR1 as MNHNS and CDR2 as SASEGT. Trimming stripped 6 bases from V and 8 bases from J, with 16 bases between. The CDR3 DNA is TGTGCCAGCAGAATGCGGATCTTTGTCGAAAAACTGTTTTTT. Its translation: CASRMRIFVEKLFF.

This rearrangement joins TRBV29-1 to TRBJ1-2, with TRBD1 matching 11 bases. Germline-derived CDR1 and CDR2 are SQVTM and ANQGSEA. Trimming at V came to 0 bases and at J to 5 bases, leaving 11 bases not matched to a gene. The CDR3 loop spans 17 amino acids. CDR3 in amino acids: CSVEDRRGQGASYGYTF. The CDR3 region has the DNA TGCAGCGTTGAAGATCGCAGAGGACAGGGGGCTAGTTATGGCTACACCTTC. Full variable domain (missing parts from reference TRBV29-1 and TRBJ1-2): SAVISQKPSRDICQRGTSLTIQCQVDSQVTMMFWYRQQPGQSLTLIATANQGSEATYESGFVIDKFPISRPNLTFSTLTVSNMSPEDSSIYLCSVEDRRGQGASYGYTFGSGTRLTVV.

On this clonotype: It may be a read error: a sequence one base away is much more abundant. The rearrangement joins TRBV6-2 or TRBV6-3 to TRBJ2-1; a weak D match, TRBD2 (6 bases). CDR1 is MNHEY, CDR2 SVGEGT, per germline. CDR3 size: 16 residues. Here the CDR3 reads CASSPPGGPSFNEQFF. The DNA of the CDR3 is TGTGCCAGCAGTCCCCCCGGGGGACCCTCCTTCAATGAGCAGTTCTTC.